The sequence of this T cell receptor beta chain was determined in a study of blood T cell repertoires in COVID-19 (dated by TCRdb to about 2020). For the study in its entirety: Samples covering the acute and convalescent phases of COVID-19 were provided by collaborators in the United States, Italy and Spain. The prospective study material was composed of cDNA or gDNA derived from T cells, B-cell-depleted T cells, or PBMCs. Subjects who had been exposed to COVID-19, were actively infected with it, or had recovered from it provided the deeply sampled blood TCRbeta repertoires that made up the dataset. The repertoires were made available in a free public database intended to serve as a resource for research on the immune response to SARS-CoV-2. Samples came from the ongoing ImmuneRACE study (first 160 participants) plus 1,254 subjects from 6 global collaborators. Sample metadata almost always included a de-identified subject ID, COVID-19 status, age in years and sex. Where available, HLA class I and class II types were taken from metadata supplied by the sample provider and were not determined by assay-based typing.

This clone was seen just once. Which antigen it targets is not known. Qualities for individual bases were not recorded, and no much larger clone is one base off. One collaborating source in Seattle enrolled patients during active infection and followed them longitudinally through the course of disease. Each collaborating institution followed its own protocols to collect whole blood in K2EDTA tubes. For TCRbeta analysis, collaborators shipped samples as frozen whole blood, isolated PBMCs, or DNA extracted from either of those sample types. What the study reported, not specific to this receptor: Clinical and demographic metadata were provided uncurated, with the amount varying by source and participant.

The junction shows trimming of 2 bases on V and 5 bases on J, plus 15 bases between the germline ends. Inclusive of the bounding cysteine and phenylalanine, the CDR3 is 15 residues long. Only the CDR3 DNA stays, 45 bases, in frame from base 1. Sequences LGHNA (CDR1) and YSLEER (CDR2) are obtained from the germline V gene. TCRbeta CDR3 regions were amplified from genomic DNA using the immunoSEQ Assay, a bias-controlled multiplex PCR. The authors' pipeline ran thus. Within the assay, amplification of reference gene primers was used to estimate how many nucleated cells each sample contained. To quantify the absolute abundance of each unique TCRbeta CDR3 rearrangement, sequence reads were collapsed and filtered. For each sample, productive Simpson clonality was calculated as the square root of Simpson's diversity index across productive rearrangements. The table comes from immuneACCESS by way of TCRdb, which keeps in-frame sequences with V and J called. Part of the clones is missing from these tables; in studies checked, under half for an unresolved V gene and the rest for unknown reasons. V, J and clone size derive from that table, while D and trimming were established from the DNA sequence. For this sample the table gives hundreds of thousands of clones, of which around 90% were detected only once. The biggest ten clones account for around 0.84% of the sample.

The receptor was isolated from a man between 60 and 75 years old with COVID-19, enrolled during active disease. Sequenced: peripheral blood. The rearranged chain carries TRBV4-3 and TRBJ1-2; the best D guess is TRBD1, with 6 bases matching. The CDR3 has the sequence CASSQSRTAGYGYTF. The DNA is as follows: TGCGCCAGCAGCCAATCGAGGACAGCCGGTTATGGCTACACCTTC.